The T cell receptor (beta chain) described here comes from a study of T cells in Graves' hyperthyroidism and ophthalmopathy. Study-level background: Before any treatment, at initial diagnosis, peripheral blood was collected.

As regards this clonotype: Its antigen is unknown.

Study-level findings and limits: Ophthalmopathy onset followed model prediction by a median around six months. Blood samples included most of the expanded thyroid clonotypes exceeding 0.001.

It was RNA transcripts that yielded the amplified TCR beta CDR3 regions. TCR CDR3 regions were first amplified by RT-PCR with HTBI primers. TCRdb reprocessed the multiplex PCR reads via MiXCR and lists one record per CDR3 protein. The profile covers almost 500,000 distinct CDR3 sequences, with approximately 23% appearing a single time and less than 65% taken by the ten largest. The CDR3 runs to 14 residues. V was cut by 6 bases and J by 2 bases, with 13 bases left in between. Patients were excluded because of uncontrolled infection, other autoimmune disease, pregnancy or lactation. The sequencing sample was made of blood. The rearrangement uses TRBV12-3 or TRBV12-4 and TRBJ1-2; no firm D call. The sequence was obtained from a woman aged 70-85 years with Graves' ophthalmopathy. CDR3 protein: CASRPLTPNYGYTF. CDR3 coding DNA: TGTGCCAGCAGACCCTTGACACCGAACTATGGCTACACCTTC.